The 2 T cell receptor beta chains listed next were all sequenced from one sample in a study of cytomegalovirus exposure and HLA in healthy donors. Both 60 Vbeta primers and 13 Jbeta primers went into the PCR. The table came from immunoSEQ multiplex PCR; TCRdb's copy has only in-frame clones and leaves some out. The sample contains 170,000 or so clones, 84% of which appear only once. Specimen: PBMCs. The receptor source for this set is a boy under 10 years old in good health and CMV-seronegative.

The rearrangement joins TRBV5-6 to TRBJ1-2; D is uncertain. The V end lost 0 bases, the J end lost 3 bases, and 9 bases lay between the germline ends. The CDR3 runs 14 residues. Germline V gives CDR1 SGHDT, CDR2 YYEEEE. The CDR3 DNA follows: TGTGCCAGCAGCTTGGGACCCGGAGACTATGGCTACACCTTC. The encoded protein is CASSLGPGDYGYTF.

In this sample, this clone turned up once. Other DNA sequences from this sample encode an identical CDR3 as well. The chain carries TRBV19 and TRBJ1-3, with D perhaps TRBD1 (5 bases). CDR3 length: 13 amino acids. V was trimmed by 4 bases and J by 1 base, leaving 5 bases between them. Germline loops: CDR1 LNHDA, CDR2 SQIVND (reference sequence). The DNA of the CDR3 is TGTGCCAGTAGTACAGGGTCTGGAAACACCATATATTTT. Protein sequence: CASSTGSGNTIYF.